A selection of T cell receptor beta chains follows, all from one sample in a study of T cell changes during pregnancy in multiple sclerosis. Using immunoSEQ multiplex PCR, the repertoire was profiled, and TCRdb retains in-frame clones only, with some absent. This sample has almost 25,000 clones, with 70% to 90% found just once. The input for sequencing was CD4+ T cells from peripheral blood mononuclear cells, taken in the first trimester of pregnancy. The receptors originated from a female donor in good health, enrolled as a control in a pregnancy study. Each CDR3 is given with its conserved first and last residue. Fields, in order: J gene, clone size, CDR3 length, D gene, V gene, CDR3 protein, CDR3 DNA. The D gene is left open where the match is weak. Not every row has a clone size; where given, it reads once, few, many or a size class.

TRBJ2-7 NA 16 NA TRBV7-5 CARRPPPGQYSYEQYF TGTGCCAGAAGACCCCCCCCGGGACAGTACTCCTACGAGCAGTACTTC
TRBJ1-2 NA 17 TRBD1 TRBV15 CATSTGTGRRSNYGYTF TGTGCCACCAGCACAGGGACAGGGAGGAGATCTAACTATGGCTACACCTTC
TRBJ1-1 NA 14 NA TRBV11-1 CASSLSAANTEAFF TGTGCCAGCAGCTTAAGCGCGGCAAACACTGAAGCTTTCTTT
TRBJ2-3 NA 12 NA TRBV15 CATSRSVDTQYF TGTGCCACCAGCAGAAGCGTCGATACGCAGTATTTT
TRBJ2-2 NA 15 TRBD2 TRBV6-5 CASSPLAGAAGELFF TGTGCCAGCAGTCCCCTAGCGGGGGCTGCCGGGGAGCTGTTTTTT
TRBJ1-5 NA 12 NA TRBV7-9 CASSDRYQPQHF TGTGCCAGCAGCGATAGATATCAGCCCCAGCATTTT
TRBJ2-5 NA 12 TRBD1 TRBV29-1 CSVLTGSETQYF TGCAGCGTCCTGACAGGGTCTGAGACCCAGTACTTC
TRBJ1-2 NA 14 TRBD1 TRBV5-1 CASSLGRDSYGYTF TGCGCCAGCAGCTTGGGGCGGGACAGCTATGGCTACACCTTC
TRBJ1-2 NA 13 NA TRBV7-2 CAPRRGPPGDYTF TGTGCCCCAAGGCGGGGTCCGCCCGGGGACTACACCTTC
TRBJ2-7 NA 15 TRBD2 TRBV6-4 CASSALAGVSSEQYF TGTGCCAGCAGTGCACTAGCGGGAGTAAGTAGCGAGCAGTACTTC
TRBJ2-1 NA 16 TRBD2 TRBV5-4 CASSLVIQRGGNEQFF TGTGCCAGCAGCTTGGTAATCCAGCGGGGGGGCAATGAGCAGTTCTTC
TRBJ1-2 NA 14 NA TRBV6-1 CASHRDNNNYGYTF TGTGCCAGTCACCGGGACAACAATAACTATGGCTACACCTTC
TRBJ2-1 NA 16 TRBD2 TRBV28 CASSAGTSGTYNEQFF TGTGCCAGCAGCGCCGGGACTAGCGGGACCTACAATGAGCAGTTCTTC
TRBJ2-1 once 11 NA TRBV10-3 CAISGGDEQFF TGTGCCATCAGTGGAGGTGATGAGCAGTTCTTC
TRBJ1-3 NA 16 TRBD1 TRBV28 CASRSRGRLSGNTIYF TGTGCCAGCAGGTCCAGGGGGCGCCTTTCTGGAAACACCATATATTTT
TRBJ2-1 NA 13 TRBD2 TRBV7-2 CASSLGGTRTRLF TGTGCCAGCAGCTTAGGAGGGACTAGAACCCGTCTCTTC
TRBJ1-2 NA 13 NA TRBV5-4 CASRSGKNYGYTF TGTGCCAGCAGGTCAGGGAAAAACTATGGCTACACCTTC
TRBJ1-5 NA 19 TRBD1 TRBV28 CASVLNSGTGLWSNQPQHF TGTGCCAGCGTACTAAACTCCGGGACAGGGTTGTGGAGCAATCAGCCCCAGCATTTT
TRBJ2-1 NA 17 TRBD2 TRBV5-6 CASSAGTSGLRGNEQFF TGTGCCAGCAGCGCAGGGACTAGCGGCCTTAGGGGCAATGAGCAGTTCTTC